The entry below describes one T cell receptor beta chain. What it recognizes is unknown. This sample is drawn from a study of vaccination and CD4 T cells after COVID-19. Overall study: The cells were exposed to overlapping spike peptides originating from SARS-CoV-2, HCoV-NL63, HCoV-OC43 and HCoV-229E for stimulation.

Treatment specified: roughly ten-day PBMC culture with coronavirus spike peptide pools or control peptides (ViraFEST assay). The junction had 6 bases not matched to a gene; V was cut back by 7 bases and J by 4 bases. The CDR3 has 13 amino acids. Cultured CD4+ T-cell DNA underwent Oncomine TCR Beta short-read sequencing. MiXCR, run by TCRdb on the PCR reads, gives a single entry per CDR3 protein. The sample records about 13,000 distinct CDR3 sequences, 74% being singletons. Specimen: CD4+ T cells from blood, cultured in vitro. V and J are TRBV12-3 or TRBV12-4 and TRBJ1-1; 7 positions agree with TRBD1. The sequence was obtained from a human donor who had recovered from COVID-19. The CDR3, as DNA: TGTGCCAGCACCCGACAGGGAGGCACTGAAGCTTTCTTT. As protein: CASTRQGGTEAFF.